The 5 T cell receptor beta chains below come from one sample, sequenced in a study of cytomegalovirus exposure and HLA in healthy donors. The primer mix had 60 Vbeta and 13 Jbeta primers. Method: immunoSEQ multiplex PCR; TCRdb's copy keeps in-frame clones and lacks some. The sample lists 150,000 or so clones; roughly 70% were seen once. The sequenced sample consisted of PBMCs. These receptor sequences come from a girl aged 10-17 years in good health and CMV-seronegative.

The chain carries TRBV5-1 and TRBJ1-4; D is ambiguous. Germline V gives CDR1 SGHRS, CDR2 YFSETQ. The CDR3 loop spans 14 amino acids. V was shortened by 2 bases and J by 5 bases, with 10 bases between the two germline ends. CDR3 DNA sequence: TGCGCCAGCAGCTTAGAAACGGTCAATGAAAAACTGTTTTTT. It specifies CASSLETVNEKLFF.

The chain links TRBV19 to TRBJ1-5; tentatively, D is TRBD1 (5 bases). Trimming pared 6 bases from V and 0 bases from J, leaving 9 bases between. This CDR3 contains 14 residues. The germline gives CDR1 LNHDA, CDR2 SQIVND (reference sequence). The CDR3 loop reads CASRTGDSNQPQHF. DNA of the CDR3: TGTGCCAGTAGAACAGGCGATAGCAATCAGCCCCAGCATTTT.

The CDR3 loop is CASSLVSAYEQYF. The DNA for the CDR3 is TGTGCCAGCAGCTTAGTTAGCGCCTACGAGCAGTACTTC. The rearrangement uses TRBV7-9 and TRBJ2-7; possibly TRBD2 for D (5 bases). There are 13 residues in the CDR3. V was clipped by 1 base and J by 2 bases, with 6 bases between them. Germline assignment: CDR1 SEHNR and CDR2 FQNEAQ (reference sequence).

This chain uses TRBV19 with TRBJ2-6, with D tentatively TRBD1 (5 bases). Germline V CDR1 and CDR2: LNHDA, SQIVND (reference sequence). V shed 3 bases and J shed 9 bases, with 18 bases lying between them. The CDR3 is 16 residues long. CDR3 amino acids: CASSITGSLVGNVLTF. The DNA of the CDR3 is TGTGCCAGTAGTATCACAGGATCTCTGGTAGGCAACGTCCTGACTTTC.

This clone showed up just once. J is TRBJ1-6 and V is TRBV9; 8 bases line up with TRBD1. Germline V CDR1 and CDR2: SGDLS, YYNGEE. Trimming took 3 bases from V and 13 from J; bases not matched to a gene: 6. This CDR3 is built from 13 residues. The CDR3 spells CASSGTGTGPLHF. In DNA, the CDR3 is TGTGCCAGCAGCGGAACCGGGACAGGCCCCCTCCACTTT.